This passage covers 19 T cell receptor beta chains from one sample sequenced in a study of identical twins (dated by TCRdb to about 2016). Library preparation employed 5' RACE. Sequenced on an Illumina HiSeq 2000. The public sequencing data were trimmed at Q25 with fastp and processed into clonotypes with MiXCR by TCRdb, which kept only in-frame beta chains. Every entry covers one CDR3 protein and lists the most common genes and DNA from its rows. The sample contains approximately 300,000 distinct CDR3 sequences, 7.5% to 9.5% of them found a single time. The top ten clones comprise 7% to 8.5% of the sample. The same data also contributed to another study, on yellow fever vaccine responses in identical twins.

Sequencing used CD8+ T cells sorted from blood. These receptors were taken from a woman in her late teens or twenties in good health.

The chain combines TRBV27 with TRBJ1-1; unclear D gene. Trimming stripped 6 bases from V and 3 bases from J, with 11 bases between. The CDR3 covers 13 residues. CDR1 is MNHEY, CDR2 SMNVEV, per germline (reference sequence). DNA of the CDR3: TGTGCCAGCAGCCCCCCCTCTCACACTGAAGCTTTCTTT. Its translation is CASSPPSHTEAFF.

The chain combines TRBV27 with TRBJ2-7, with TRBD2 matching 7 bases. J lost 4 bases, V lost 3 bases, and 6 bases had no gene match. Germline values: CDR1 MNHEY, CDR2 SMNVEV (reference sequence). The CDR3 sequence is 14 residues long. The chain's CDR3 is CASSFTGGGYEQYF. CDR3 nucleotide sequence: TGTGCCAGCAGTTTTACCGGCGGGGGATACGAGCAGTACTTC.

This clonotype has a handful of counts. The chain's CDR3 is CASTGTPSYEQYF. The CDR3 coding sequence is TGTGCCAGCACCGGGACACCCTCCTACGAGCAGTACTTC. This rearrangement joins TRBV11-2 to TRBJ2-7; possibly TRBD1 for D (6 bases). Germline-derived CDR1 and CDR2 are SGHAT and FQNNGV. This CDR3 has 13 amino acids. Trimming took off 7 bases at V and 0 bases at J, with 10 bases between the two ends.

This clonotype was counted only a few times. This rearrangement joins TRBV28 to TRBJ2-6; 8 nucleotides match TRBD1. This CDR3 spans 17 amino acids. V trimming: 3 bases; J trimming: 1 base; junction bases outside the gene matches: 5. The germline V gene has CDR1 MDHEN and CDR2 SYDVKM. CDR3 DNA: TGTGCCAGCAGTTTCGGCACAGGGGGATCTGGGGCCAACGTCCTGACTTTC. Protein product: CASSFGTGGSGANVLTF.

This clonotype appeared a few times. The genes are TRBV2 and TRBJ2-5, with 10 nucleotides matching TRBD2. The V and J ends lost 4 bases and 2 bases, in that order; junction bases with no gene match: 7. Germline V gives CDR1 SNHLY, CDR2 FYNNEI. The CDR3 has 16 amino acids. CDR3 residues: CASSGTGTSVQETQYF. The DNA for the CDR3 is TGTGCCAGCAGTGGGACCGGGACTAGCGTTCAAGAGACCCAGTACTTC.

The chain is built from TRBV29-1 and TRBJ2-1, with a weak D call TRBD2 (6 bases). The CDR3 loop spans 14 amino acids. V gave up 2 bases and J gave up 2 bases, with 10 bases separating them. The germline gives CDR1 SQVTM, CDR2 ANQGSEA. This chain's CDR3 is CSVESSEAYNEQFF. The CDR3 DNA is TGCAGCGTTGAATCTAGCGAAGCCTACAATGAGCAGTTCTTC.

This clonotype has ten or more counts. CDR3 sequence: CSARDVGSSYNEQFF. The CDR3 nucleotides read TGCAGTGCTAGAGATGTAGGAAGCTCCTACAATGAGCAGTTCTTC. J is TRBJ2-1 and V is TRBV20-1, with D unclear. The CDR3 extends over 15 amino acids. Germline lookup yields CDR1 DFQATT and CDR2 SNEGSKA (reference sequence). The V end was cut by 0 bases, the J end by 0 bases, with 9 bases between.

The chain carries TRBV27 and TRBJ2-2, with TRBD1 identical over 9 bases. Germline V gene sequence: CDR1 MNHEY, CDR2 SMNVEV (reference sequence). There are 15 residues in the CDR3. After removal of 6 bases from V and 4 bases from J, the junction contained 6 bases not matched to a gene. CDR3 in amino acids: CASSLRDRATGELFF. CDR3 sequence (DNA): TGTGCCAGCAGCTTGAGGGACAGGGCCACCGGGGAGCTGTTTTTT.

The chain recombines TRBV12-3 or TRBV12-4 with TRBJ1-2; 11 bases line up with TRBD1. Trimming took 8 bases from V and 6 from J; bases not matched to a gene: 14. This CDR3 is 16 amino acids long. DNA of the CDR3: TGTGCCAGCGGGTCTGCGGACAGGGGGCTCCAGGATGGCTACACCTTC. This translates into CASGSADRGLQDGYTF.

This clonotype came up a few times. This chain connects TRBV12-3 or TRBV12-4 to TRBJ2-5; D is uncertain. The length of the CDR3 is 16 residues. The V end was cut by 0 bases, the J end by 1 base, with 12 bases between. The CDR3 sequence is CASSLADGTTQETQYF. The DNA for the CDR3 is TGTGCCAGCAGTTTAGCAGATGGCACGACCCAAGAGACCCAGTACTTC.

The chain carries TRBV7-8 and TRBJ2-1, with 7 bases aligning to TRBD1. The CDR3 covers 16 residues. In germline, CDR1 is SGHVS, CDR2 FQNEAQ. The trim removed 1 base at V and 7 bases at J, leaving 10 bases unmatched. The CDR3 sequence is CASSLELAGGRNEQFF. In DNA form, the CDR3 reads TGTGCCAGCAGCTTAGAGTTGGCAGGGGGTCGGAATGAGCAGTTCTTC.

This clonotype was counted between two and nine times. The chain uses TRBV10-3 and TRBJ1-5; 8 nucleotides line up with TRBD1. The germline V gene encodes CDR1 ENHRY and CDR2 SYGVKD. The V gene end was trimmed by 10 bases and the J gene end by 5 bases; junction bases not matched to a gene: 7. CDR3 length: 13 residues. The CDR3 loop is CAKRDRMDQPQHF. The CDR3 DNA reads TGTGCCAAACGGGACAGGATGGATCAGCCCCAGCATTTT.

This clonotype was recorded a few times. The chain carries TRBV3-1 and TRBJ1-2; D remains unclear. This CDR3 is built from 16 residues. Deletions cut 4 bases from V and 2 bases from J, with 17 bases between. Germline CDR1 is LGHDT and CDR2 is YNNKEL (reference sequence). The CDR3 DNA reads as TGTGCCAGCAGCCGAAGGGAGTCGTTCCCAAACTATGGCTACACCTTC. Translated: CASSRRESFPNYGYTF.

The table lists this clonotype with many counts. The chain links TRBV29-1 to TRBJ2-7; D remains ambiguous. CDR1 and CDR2 (germline): SQVTM, ANQGSEA. Trimming removed 4 bases at V and 4 bases at J, with 11 bases between. CDR3 length equals 12 residues. CDR3 in amino acids: CSVVQPVYEQYF. CDR3 DNA sequence: TGCAGCGTTGTACAGCCGGTGTACGAGCAGTACTTC.

This clonotype has more than one count but fewer than ten. This chain links TRBV2 with TRBJ2-2; D ambiguous. V was trimmed by 8 bases and J by 2 bases, leaving 18 bases between them. This CDR3 spans 16 amino acids. In germline, CDR1 is SNHLY, CDR2 FYNNEI. CDR3 region: CASPNEVTRNTGELFF. CDR3 sequence (DNA): TGTGCCAGCCCCAACGAGGTGACACGAAACACCGGGGAGCTGTTTTTT. Complete variable domain (other parts from reference TRBV2 and TRBJ2-2): EPEVTQTPSHQVTQMGQEVILRCVPISNHLYFYWYRQILGQKVEFLVSFYNNEISEKSEIFDDQFSVERPDGSNFTLKIRSTKLEDSAMYFCASPNEVTRNTGELFFGEGSRLTVL.

The chain combines TRBV5-1 with TRBJ2-5; TRBD1 matches at 8 bases. Germline-derived CDR1 and CDR2 are SGHRS and YFSETQ. Germline trimming cut 4 bases from V and 5 bases from J; bases unmatched to any gene: 13. The length of the CDR3 is 16 residues. The chain's CDR3 is CASSNPSTGVSETQYF. The DNA of the CDR3 is TGCGCCAGCAGCAACCCCTCGACAGGGGTTAGTGAGACCCAGTACTTC.

The rearrangement links TRBV27 to TRBJ2-7; TRBD1 aligns across 8 bases. Losses at the gene ends were 6 bases for V and 4 bases for J; bases not matched to a gene: 11. The germline CDR1 and CDR2 sequences are MNHEY and SMNVEV (reference sequence). The CDR3 extends over 15 amino acids. Here the CDR3 reads CASSSGQGTVYEQYF. The CDR3 DNA follows: TGTGCCAGCAGCTCCGGACAGGGTACCGTTTACGAGCAGTACTTC.

The V gene is TRBV29-1, the J gene TRBJ2-1; weak D call: TRBD2 (5 bases). This CDR3 is built from 13 residues. V lost 8 bases, J lost 4 bases, and 15 bases lay in between. Germline V gene lookup returns CDR1 SQVTM and CDR2 ANQGSEA. The CDR3 sequence: CSQEVGDYNEQFF. For the CDR3, the DNA is TGCAGCCAGGAGGTCGGGGATTACAATGAGCAGTTCTTC.

This chain uses TRBV4-3 with TRBJ2-5; D not certain. Trimming cost V 0 bases and J 2 bases, with 4 bases left between them. Germline V gene lookup returns CDR1 LGHNA and CDR2 YSLEER. The CDR3 is 13 amino acids. The CDR3 sequence: CASSQDRQETQYF. As DNA, the CDR3 is TGCGCCAGCAGCCAAGATAGGCAAGAGACCCAGTACTTC.